The 6 T cell receptor beta chains below were found in one sample sequenced in a study of T cell responses to AZD1222 COVID-19 vaccine. Method: immunoSEQ multiplex PCR; TCRdb's copy keeps in-frame clones and lacks some. The sample has 170,000 or so clones, 75% to 95% seen once. Specimen: peripheral blood, collected on day 0 of AZD1222 vaccination. These receptors were obtained from an adult in good health.

This clone was detected once. The J gene is TRBJ2-5, the V gene TRBV5-4, with TRBD1 identical over 7 bases. The CDR3 extends over 16 amino acids. Trimming cost V 5 bases and J 0 bases; bases outside gene matches: 10. CDR1 SGHNT and CDR2 YYREEE come from the germline V gene (reference sequence). CDR3 protein: CASSHGPGTDQETQYF. CDR3 nucleotide sequence: TGTGCCAGCAGTCACGGCCCAGGGACAGACCAAGAGACCCAGTACTTC.

The chain combines TRBV29-1 with TRBJ2-3, with D possibly matching TRBD1 (8 bases). This CDR3 is 14 amino acids long. With 7 bases removed from V and 4 bases from J, the gap between germline ends came to 18 bases. Germline V gene lookup returns CDR1 SQVTM and CDR2 ANQGSEA. The CDR3 protein is CSGEDRAGADTQYF. For the CDR3, the DNA is TGCAGCGGAGAGGACAGGGCGGGAGCAGATACGCAGTATTTT.

This chain links TRBV7-2 with TRBJ2-2; no clear D gene. Germline CDR1 is SGHTA and CDR2 is FQGNSA. V was trimmed by 2 bases and J by 7 bases, leaving 8 bases between them. This CDR3 comprises 13 residues. CDR3 amino acids: CASSLIQDGELFF. The CDR3 coding sequence is TGTGCCAGCAGCTTAATACAAGACGGGGAGCTGTTTTTT.

The rearrangement uses TRBV28 and TRBJ1-2; 9 nucleotides agree with TRBD1. From germline, CDR1 is MDHEN and CDR2 SYDVKM. CDR3 length: 14 amino acids. V was clipped by 2 bases and J by 6 bases; unmatched bases: 4. The CDR3 sequence is CASSLVQGADGYTF. The CDR3 coding sequence is TGTGCCAGCAGTTTAGTACAGGGGGCTGATGGCTACACCTTC.

The rearrangement links TRBV28 to TRBJ1-6; a possible D gene is TRBD1 (5 bases). V was shortened by 6 bases and J by 7 bases, with 13 bases between the two germline ends. The CDR3 covers 14 residues. The germline V gene has CDR1 MDHEN and CDR2 SYDVKM. This chain's CDR3 is CASRPDSLNSPLHF. The CDR3, as DNA: TGTGCCAGCAGGCCCGACAGCCTGAATTCACCCCTCCACTTT. Full variable domain (remainder filled in from reference TRBV28 and TRBJ1-6): DVKVTQSSRYLVKRTGEKVFLECVQDMDHENMFWYRQDPGLGLRLIYFSYDVKMKEKGDIPEGYSVSREKKERFSLILESASTNQTSMYLCASRPDSLNSPLHFGNGTRLTVT.

The rearrangement uses TRBV29-1 and TRBJ1-6, with a tentative D call TRBD1 (5 bases). This CDR3 has 13 amino acids. The V gene lost 6 bases and the J gene lost 12 bases, with 18 bases spanning the gap. CDR1 SQVTM and CDR2 ANQGSEA come from the germline V gene. The CDR3: CSVESGTGLPLHF. CDR3 nucleotides: TGCAGCGTCGAAAGTGGGACTGGACTACCCCTCCACTTT.